This T cell receptor beta chain was sequenced in a study of identical twins. Study-level points and caveats: Reduced insertions were recorded for abundant cord blood beta clonotypes, with no such pattern in memory repertoires.

Regarding this clonotype: No antigen is known for it.

V was trimmed by 1 base and J by 1 base, leaving 13 bases between them. CDR3 length equals 15 residues. Germline values: CDR1 DFQATT, CDR2 SNEGSKA (reference sequence). TCRdb called the 5' RACE reads again in MiXCR, with one record for every CDR3 protein. Of 400,000 to 550,000 distinct CDR3 sequences listed, more than 20% are singletons. These data were likewise used in another study, on T cells expressing NK-cell markers.

The sequenced sample was CD4+ T cells sorted from blood. This clonotype was obtained from a woman between 18 and 29 years old in good health. J is TRBJ1-1 and V is TRBV20-1; perhaps TRBD1 as D (6 bases). The CDR3, as DNA: TGCAGTGCTAGAGTACAGGGTGCGAAGAACACTGAAGCTTTCTTT. Protein: CSARVQGAKNTEAFF.